What follows are 27 T cell receptor beta chains derived from one specimen sequenced in a study of T-cell memory formation after mild COVID-19 (dated by TCRdb to the early 2020s). Libraries were made using 5' RACE. The reads were generated on an Illumina NovaSeq 6000. Starting from the raw public reads, TCRdb applied fastp trimming at Q25, assembled clones with MiXCR and retained in-frame beta chains. Duplicate CDR3 protein sequences are folded into a single record with the most common DNA and genes. This sample gives under 700,000 distinct CDR3 sequences in total; 20% of them show up just once. The top ten clonotypes cover approximately 12% of the sample. Material: PBMCs or a T cell subset sorted from them (not recorded which). These receptors were collected from an adult woman who had mild COVID-19 (a few samples of this study predate the infection). The sample titles of this study are shuffled in the database, so cell type and time point are left out; the donor was told from shared clones.

The gene calls are TRBV5-4 and TRBJ2-7; the D is unclear. Trimming shortened V by 7 bases and J by 6 bases, and 11 bases separated the two germline ends. The germline gives CDR1 SGHNT, CDR2 YYREEE (reference sequence). There are 11 residues in the CDR3. The CDR3, as DNA: TGTGCCAGCGCCAAAGGGTCCGAGCAGTACTTC. It encodes CASAKGSEQYF. Full variable domain (missing parts from reference TRBV5-4 and TRBJ2-7): ETGVTQSPTHLIKTRGQQVTLRCSSQSGHNTVSWYQQALGQGPQFIFQYYREEENGRGNFPPRFSGLQFPNYSSELNVNALELDDSALYLCASAKGSEQYFGPGTRLTVT.

The rearrangement uses TRBV5-6 and TRBJ2-5; D may match TRBD1 or TRBD2 (5 bases each). Trimming pared 3 bases from V and 7 bases from J, leaving 16 bases between. Germline V lookup: CDR1 SGHDT, CDR2 YYEEEE. The CDR3 has 14 residues. CDR3 in amino acids: CASSSGTEKSTQYF. DNA of the CDR3: TGTGCCAGCAGCTCCGGGACCGAAAAGTCGACCCAGTACTTC.

This chain's CDR3 is CSARPPRTDTQYF. CDR3 DNA: TGCAGTGCTAGACCCCCCCGCACAGATACGCAGTATTTT. The chain employs TRBV20-1 and TRBJ2-3; no reliable D call. The ends were cut back, 2 bases at V and 1 base at J, with 7 bases in the middle. The CDR3 length is 13 residues. Germline V gene lookup returns CDR1 DFQATT and CDR2 SNEGSKA (reference sequence).

The J gene is TRBJ2-7, the V gene TRBV12-3 or TRBV12-4; D possibly corresponds to TRBD1 (6 bases). This CDR3 has 14 amino acids. Trimming removed 6 bases from V and 5 bases from J, with 17 bases in between. The CDR3 DNA reads TGTGCCAGCAGATTACAGGGCCGCGGCGACGAGCAGTACTTC. It codes for CASRLQGRGDEQYF.

This clonotype was seen only a few times. The chain recombines TRBV12-3 or TRBV12-4 with TRBJ2-1; tentatively, D is TRBD2 (5 bases). This CDR3 spans 13 amino acids. V lost 7 bases, J lost 6 bases, and 13 bases lay in between. The CDR3 sequence is CASTRAESNEQFF. The CDR3 DNA reads TGTGCCAGCACGAGGGCCGAGAGCAATGAGCAGTTCTTC.

The chain uses TRBV7-2 and TRBJ1-4; the D gene is possibly TRBD1 (5 bases). CDR1 and CDR2 from the germline V gene are SGHTA and FQGNSA. Between the trimmed V and J ends, which lost 3 bases and 2 bases, there was a span of 10 bases. The length of the CDR3 is 15 residues. CDR3 residues: CASSFLAGTNEKLFF. DNA for the CDR3: TGTGCCAGCAGCTTTCTAGCAGGGACTAATGAAAAACTGTTTTTT.

This clonotype was counted at least ten times. This chain joins TRBV2 and TRBJ2-3, with a weak D call TRBD2 (6 bases). CDR3 length equals 12 residues. Germline loops: CDR1 SNHLY, CDR2 FYNNEI. Between the trimmed V and J ends, which lost 6 bases and 6 bases, there was a span of 10 bases. CDR3 amino acids: CASRVLADTQYF. As DNA, the CDR3 is TGTGCCAGCAGGGTACTAGCCGATACGCAGTATTTT.

This clonotype has more than one count but fewer than ten. V gene TRBV20-1 combines with J gene TRBJ1-4; 8 bases are shared with TRBD1. Germline V CDR1 and CDR2: DFQATT, SNEGSKA (reference sequence). V gave up 4 bases and J gave up 7 bases; unmatched junction bases: 8. The CDR3 is 14 residues long. CDR3 sequence reads: CSATTGGTGEKLFF. CDR3 in DNA: TGCAGTGCTACCACAGGGGGTACTGGTGAAAAACTGTTTTTT.

The V gene is TRBV24-1, the J gene TRBJ2-4; D is ambiguous. Deletions cut 2 bases from V and 7 bases from J, with 17 bases between. The CDR3 extends over 16 amino acids. Germline loops: CDR1 KGHDR, CDR2 SFDVKD. The CDR3 DNA sequence: TGTGCCACCAGTGATTCTGGGCTAGATAAACCGAACATTCAGTACTTC. This encodes CATSDSGLDKPNIQYF.

This clonotype was counted only a few times. This rearrangement joins TRBV7-3 to TRBJ2-3, with 8 positions matching TRBD2. The V gene end was trimmed by 2 bases and the J gene end by 1 base; junction bases not matched to a gene: 20. Germline values: CDR1 SGHTA, CDR2 FQGTGA. The CDR3 has 21 amino acids. This CDR3 is CASSLWPLPLGGGPRTDTQYF. CDR3 DNA sequence: TGTGCCAGCAGCTTATGGCCCCTCCCTCTCGGCGGGGGGCCCCGCACAGATACGCAGTATTTT.

This clonotype was counted a few times. The rearrangement links TRBV9 to TRBJ2-1, with D possibly TRBD1 on 6 matching bases. The CDR3 has 13 amino acids. The V gene lost 3 bases and the J gene lost 12 bases, with 16 bases spanning the gap. The germline gives CDR1 SGDLS, CDR2 YYNGEE. Written as DNA, the CDR3 is TGTGCCAGCAGCGCAACCTCCAGGGGTGCGCAGTTCTTC. This codes for CASSATSRGAQFF.

The chain is built from TRBV7-9 and TRBJ1-4; perhaps TRBD1 as D (5 bases). This CDR3 is built from 14 residues. With 5 bases removed from V and 8 bases from J, the gap between germline ends came to 15 bases. Germline assignment: CDR1 SEHNR and CDR2 FQNEAQ (reference sequence). The CDR3 loop is CASSHRGPREKLFF. CDR3 DNA: TGTGCCAGCAGCCATCGGGGCCCGCGGGAAAAACTGTTTTTT.

A few counts support this clonotype. This chain links TRBV2 with TRBJ2-1; 9 bases agree with TRBD2. This CDR3 comprises 16 residues. The V gene end was trimmed by 5 bases and the J gene end by 7 bases; junction bases not matched to a gene: 12. Germline values: CDR1 SNHLY, CDR2 FYNNEI. CDR3 nucleotides: TGTGCCAGCAGTCTCGGACTAGCGCTCCGAACTAATGAGCAGTTCTTC. It specifies CASSLGLALRTNEQFF.

This clonotype occurred a few times. The V gene is TRBV6-2 or TRBV6-3, the J gene TRBJ2-7; possible D gene TRBD2, 6 bases. The CDR3 runs to 15 residues. The germline V gene has CDR1 MNHEY and CDR2 SVGEGT. Trimming shortened V by 8 bases and J by 8 bases, and 25 bases separated the two germline ends. The CDR3 region is CASSSRDGGMWQQYF. The CDR3 DNA is TGTGCCAGCTCGAGTCGAGATGGCGGGATGTGGCAGCAGTACTTC.

This clonotype was seen a few times. The DNA of the CDR3 is TGTGCCAGCAATCACATGAGTACTAATGAAAAACTGTTTTTT. It specifies CASNHMSTNEKLFF. The chain uses TRBV6-1 and TRBJ1-4; no clear D gene. This CDR3 contains 14 residues. V was trimmed by 7 bases and J by 2 bases, leaving 11 bases between them. Germline lookup yields CDR1 MNHNS and CDR2 SASEGT.

This clonotype was counted between two and nine times. V and J are TRBV9 and TRBJ1-1; weak D call: TRBD1 (5 bases). Germline V gene data show CDR1 as SGDLS and CDR2 as YYNGEE. The V and J ends lost 0 bases and 8 bases respectively, with 11 bases between them. The CDR3 totals 13 residues. The CDR3 DNA is TGTGCCAGCAGCGTAGTCGGGGCCGGGGAAGCTTTCTTT. Protein product: CASSVVGAGEAFF. The whole variable domain, remainder taken from reference TRBV9 and TRBJ1-1, is DSGVTQTPKHLITATGQRVTLRCSPRSGDLSVYWYQQSLDQGLQFLIQYYNGEERAKGNILERFSAQQFPDLHSELNLSSLELGDSALYFCASSVVGAGEAFFGQGTRLTVV.

CDR3 coding DNA: TGTGCCAGCAGCCAAGATTGGAGAGTCCAAGAGACCCAGTACTTC. The encoded protein is CASSQDWRVQETQYF. The chain links TRBV3-1 to TRBJ2-5, with unresolved D. The germline V gene has CDR1 LGHDT and CDR2 YNNKEL (reference sequence). The CDR3 length is 15 residues. Trimming took off 0 bases at V and 1 base at J, with 9 bases between the two ends.

The chain recombines TRBV4-2 with TRBJ2-1, with 9 bases aligning to TRBD2. The CDR3 covers 14 residues. Losses at the gene ends were 1 base for V and 5 bases for J; bases not matched to a gene: 0. Germline CDR1 is LGHNA and CDR2 is YNFKEQ. CDR3 region: CASSQASGNNEQFF. Here the CDR3 DNA reads TGTGCCAGCAGCCAAGCTAGCGGGAACAATGAGCAGTTCTTC.

The chain carries TRBV12-3 or TRBV12-4 and TRBJ2-3, with D possibly matching TRBD2 (5 bases). V gave up 5 bases and J gave up 6 bases, with 9 bases separating them. This CDR3 spans 12 amino acids. CDR3 region: CASSPRRDTQYF. Written as DNA, the CDR3 is TGTGCCAGCAGTCCGAGGAGGGATACGCAGTATTTT.

The gene calls are TRBV18 and TRBJ2-5; TRBD2 is a possible D gene (5 bases). Deletions cut 4 bases from V and 0 bases from J, with 12 bases between. Per germline, CDR1 KGHSH and CDR2 LQKENI. This CDR3 region has 15 residues. CDR3 protein: CASSLSRTHQETQYF. For the CDR3, the DNA is TGTGCCAGCTCACTGTCCCGGACTCACCAAGAGACCCAGTACTTC. Full variable domain (remainder filled in from reference TRBV18 and TRBJ2-5): NAGVMQNPRHLVRRRGQEARLRCSPMKGHSHVYWYRQLPEEGLKFMVYLQKENIIDESGMPKERFSAEFPKEGPSILRIQQVVRGDSAAYFCASSLSRTHQETQYFGPGTRLLVL.

This clonotype was observed a handful of times. V and J are TRBV3-2 and TRBJ1-5; the D call in the table, TRBD1, was not verified against the DNA. TRBV3-2 is deemed a pseudogene. This CDR3 is built from 16 residues. The CDR3 DNA follows: TGTGCCAGCAGCCAAGAGGTAGGACATTACAATCAGCCCCAGCATTTT. It specifies CASSQEVGHYNQPQHF.

The chain recombines TRBV7-3 with TRBJ1-1, with D unclear. The CDR3 extends over 14 amino acids. Germline CDR1 SGHTA, CDR2 FQGTGA. The germline V and J ends were trimmed by 5 bases and 4 bases, with 14 bases remaining between them. The CDR3 is CASSPGIGGTEAFF. DNA of the CDR3: TGTGCCAGCAGCCCTGGGATCGGTGGCACTGAAGCTTTCTTT.

The rearrangement uses TRBV20-1 and TRBJ2-1; D is ambiguous. Germline values: CDR1 DFQATT, CDR2 SNEGSKA (reference sequence). Trimming removed 1 base at V and 8 bases at J, with 3 bases between. The length of the CDR3 is 10 residues. DNA of the CDR3: TGCAGTGCTAGAGGGTATGAGCAGTTCTTC. Residues: CSARGYEQFF.

The rearrangement joins TRBV20-1 to TRBJ2-7, with D possibly being TRBD2 (6 bases). With 5 bases removed from V and 6 bases from J, the gap between germline ends came to 20 bases. Germline V lookup: CDR1 DFQATT, CDR2 SNEGSKA (reference sequence). This CDR3 has 14 residues. The CDR3 loop is CSALFSREHREQYF. The CDR3 DNA sequence: TGCAGTGCTCTTTTCAGCCGGGAGCACCGCGAGCAGTACTTC.

This clonotype was counted between two and nine times. This chain uses TRBV29-1 with TRBJ2-5; D gene unclear. CDR1 SQVTM and CDR2 ANQGSEA come from the germline V gene. This CDR3 comprises 12 residues. V was shortened by 4 bases and J by 3 bases, with 9 bases between the two germline ends. CDR3 DNA sequence: TGCAGCGTTGCTACGGATGAAGAGACCCAGTACTTC. It is translated as CSVATDEETQYF.

The chain's CDR3 is CASSLVAGLGNTEAFF. In DNA form, the CDR3 reads TGTGCCAGCAGCTTAGTGGCAGGGCTCGGGAACACTGAAGCTTTCTTT. V and J are TRBV7-2 and TRBJ1-1, with D maybe TRBD1 (5 bases). This CDR3 has 16 amino acids. Between the trimmed V and J ends, which lost 1 base and 1 base, there was a span of 13 bases. CDR1 SGHTA and CDR2 FQGNSA come from the germline V gene.

In this sample, this clonotype turned up many times. The chain couples TRBV6-5 to TRBJ1-1; D call uncertain. Germline CDR1 is MNHEY and CDR2 is SVGAGI. CDR3 length: 12 amino acids. With 6 bases removed from V and 0 bases from J, the gap between germline ends came to 5 bases. CDR3 DNA sequence: TGTGCCAGCAGCCAAGTGAACACTGAAGCTTTCTTT. Translated, it gives CASSQVNTEAFF.